The 24 T cell receptor beta chains listed next were all sequenced from one sample in a study of T-cell reconstitution after alpha-beta-depleted transplantation in children. Unique molecular identifiers tagged the TCRbeta library. TCRdb processed the PCR reads anew with MiXCR; each CDR3 protein has one entry. The table records roughly 200,000 distinct CDR3 sequences, approximately 11% of them present only once. The sample consisted of PBMCs, taken before TCRalphabeta/CD19-depleted stem cell transplant. The source is a child less than two years old with acute myeloid leukemia, due to receive a stem cell transplant.

This clonotype appeared many times. This rearrangement joins TRBV12-3 or TRBV12-4 to TRBJ1-5; possible D gene TRBD1, 6 bases. This CDR3 contains 13 residues. Trimming removed 3 bases at V and 7 bases at J, with 10 bases between. In nucleotides, the CDR3 is TGTGCCAGCAGTTTGGGGGGCAGACAGCCCCAGCATTTT. Amino acids: CASSLGGRQPQHF.

This clonotype was picked up many times. The rearrangement joins TRBV9 to TRBJ2-5, with 9 bases fitting TRBD2. V lost 0 bases, J lost 3 bases, and 6 bases stayed unmatched. Per the germline V gene, CDR1 is SGDLS and CDR2 is YYNGEE. CDR3 length: 16 residues. The CDR3 protein is CASSVGVAGVKETQYF. CDR3 in DNA: TGTGCCAGCAGCGTAGGAGTAGCGGGGGTAAAAGAGACCCAGTACTTC. Full variable domain (outside the CDR3, taken from reference TRBV9 and TRBJ2-5): DSGVTQTPKHLITATGQRVTLRCSPRSGDLSVYWYQQSLDQGLQFLIQYYNGEERAKGNILERFSAQQFPDLHSELNLSSLELGDSALYFCASSVGVAGVKETQYFGPGTRLLVL.

Ten or more counts support this clonotype. V usage is TRBV28 and J usage is TRBJ1-1, with TRBD1 matching 7 bases. This CDR3 region has 14 residues. Losses at the gene ends were 6 bases for V and 4 bases for J; bases not matched to a gene: 8. Germline assignment: CDR1 MDHEN and CDR2 SYDVKM. The CDR3 loop is CASREDRDGTEAFF. The CDR3 DNA reads as TGTGCCAGCAGAGAAGACAGGGATGGCACTGAAGCTTTCTTT.

This clonotype has ten or more counts. The V gene is TRBV28, the J gene TRBJ1-1; no reliable D call. V was trimmed by 2 bases and J by 2 bases, leaving 6 bases between them. From germline, CDR1 is MDHEN and CDR2 SYDVKM. This CDR3 is 13 amino acids long. The CDR3 is CASSLIANTEAFF. As DNA, the CDR3 is TGTGCCAGCAGTTTAATTGCCAACACTGAAGCTTTCTTT.

The table lists this clonotype with many counts. The chain employs TRBV12-3 or TRBV12-4 and TRBJ2-7, with D possibly matching TRBD2 (7 bases). Trimming stripped 10 bases from V and 2 bases from J, with 9 bases between. The CDR3 extends over 11 amino acids. CDR3 sequence (DNA): TGTGCCATCGGGGGGCCCTACGAGCAGTACTTC. The encoded protein is CAIGGPYEQYF.

This clonotype was counted only a few times. The chain joins TRBV9 to TRBJ2-3; D gene ambiguous. The V gene's germline CDR1 is SGDLS and CDR2 YYNGEE. V lost 3 bases and J 4 bases, leaving 6 bases between the germline ends. The CDR3 covers 12 residues. As DNA, the CDR3 is TGTGCCAGCAGCGCACTTTCAGATACGCAGTATTTT. Translation: CASSALSDTQYF. The entire variable domain, with the rest obtained from reference TRBV9 and TRBJ2-3, is as follows: DSGVTQTPKHLITATGQRVTLRCSPRSGDLSVYWYQQSLDQGLQFLIQYYNGEERAKGNILERFSAQQFPDLHSELNLSSLELGDSALYFCASSALSDTQYFGPGTRLTVL.

In its sample, this clonotype was seen many times. The chain links TRBV27 to TRBJ2-2; no clear D. This CDR3 is 12 amino acids long. The germline V gene encodes CDR1 MNHEY and CDR2 SMNVEV (reference sequence). V lost 5 bases, J lost 6 bases, and 7 bases lay in between. The CDR3 bases are TGTGCCAGCAGTCCACACGCCGGGGAGCTGTTTTTT. Translated: CASSPHAGELFF.

This clonotype was picked up many times. The chain couples TRBV12-3 or TRBV12-4 to TRBJ1-5; D call uncertain. The CDR3 is 14 residues long. The V end was cut by 3 bases, the J end by 1 base, with 7 bases between. The CDR3, as DNA: TGTGCCAGCAGTTTCTCACGAAGCAATCAGCCCCAGCATTTT. Translation gives CASSFSRSNQPQHF.

This clonotype was seen many times. V is TRBV5-1 and J is TRBJ1-5; D is unresolved. From germline, CDR1 is SGHRS and CDR2 YFSETQ. The V end lost 2 bases, the J end lost 6 bases, and 12 bases lay between the germline ends. This CDR3 is 14 amino acids long. The DNA for the CDR3 is TGCGCCAGCAGCTTCGGGGAATTCGGTCAGCCCCAGCATTTT. This encodes CASSFGEFGQPQHF.

This clonotype was counted ten times or more. The chain recombines TRBV20-1 with TRBJ1-5; D gene ambiguous. Trimming removed 0 bases at V and 10 bases at J, with 16 bases between. This CDR3 comprises 14 residues. Germline V CDR1 and CDR2: DFQATT, SNEGSKA (reference sequence). CDR3 bases: TGCAGTGCTAGAGATTTGCAGGAGGAGGGACCCCAGCATTTT. It codes for CSARDLQEEGPQHF.

This clonotype was recorded at least ten times. CDR3 sequence reads: CASSPPHMGQETQYF. As DNA, the CDR3 is TGTGCCAGCAGTCCCCCCCACATGGGTCAAGAGACCCAGTACTTC. V is TRBV28 and J is TRBJ2-5; D unresolved. This CDR3 spans 15 amino acids. V shed 5 bases and J shed 2 bases, with 15 bases lying between them. The germline CDR1 and CDR2 sequences are MDHEN and SYDVKM. Together with reference TRBV28 and TRBJ2-5, the CDR3 gives the full variable domain: DVKVTQSSRYLVKRTGEKVFLECVQDMDHENMFWYRQDPGLGLRLIYFSYDVKMKEKGDIPEGYSVSREKKERFSLILESASTNQTSMYLCASSPPHMGQETQYFGPGTRLLVL.

This clonotype was detected many times. This chain links TRBV5-1 with TRBJ1-1; no definite D call. CDR1 and CDR2 (germline): SGHRS, YFSETQ. V lost 0 bases, J lost 3 bases, and 6 bases lay in between. This CDR3 region has 13 residues. CDR3 in DNA: TGCGCCAGCAGCTTGGCCTCGTACACTGAAGCTTTCTTT. It yields the protein CASSLASYTEAFF.

This clonotype was counted at least ten times. The chain couples TRBV5-6 to TRBJ2-7; 8 bases align to TRBD2. The CDR3 is made up of 14 amino acids. The junction had 10 bases not matched to a gene; V was cut back by 5 bases and J by 6 bases. Germline V gene lookup returns CDR1 SGHDT and CDR2 YYEEEE. CDR3 sequence (DNA): TGTGCCAGCAGTTTCAAGGGACTAGTGATCGAGCAGTACTTC. It is translated as CASSFKGLVIEQYF.

This clonotype was observed at least ten times. The chain carries TRBV7-2 and TRBJ2-2, with D perhaps TRBD1 (6 bases). The V and J ends lost 2 bases and 3 bases respectively, with 10 bases between them. Germline CDR1 is SGHTA and CDR2 is FQGNSA. The CDR3 contains 15 residues. CDR3 loop: CASSLHQGYTGELFF. CDR3 bases: TGTGCCAGCAGCTTACATCAGGGGTACACCGGGGAGCTGTTTTTT.

This clonotype was seen many times. The gene calls are TRBV27 and TRBJ2-1, with D unclear. Germline V gene data show CDR1 as MNHEY and CDR2 as SMNVEV (reference sequence). V shed 5 bases and J shed 4 bases, with 9 bases lying between them. The CDR3 is made up of 13 amino acids. CDR3 bases: TGTGCCAGCAGTCGGCCAGTATACAATGAGCAGTTCTTC. As protein: CASSRPVYNEQFF.

This clonotype has a count of ten or more. The V gene is TRBV7-6, the J gene TRBJ1-5; 7 bases align to TRBD1. V was pared by 5 bases and J by 2 bases, with 3 bases of the junction left unmatched. The CDR3 contains 14 residues. Germline CDR1 reads SGHVS; CDR2 reads FNYEAQ. The chain's CDR3 is CASSEGTGNQPQHF. For the CDR3, the DNA is TGTGCCAGCAGCGAAGGGACAGGCAATCAGCCCCAGCATTTT.

The chain recombines TRBV6-6 with TRBJ2-3; D not certain. Germline lookup yields CDR1 MNHNY and CDR2 SVGAGI (reference sequence). V lost 6 bases and J lost 6, with 10 bases in between. The CDR3 contains 12 residues. The CDR3 here is CASSPSSDTQYF. DNA for the CDR3: TGTGCCAGCAGCCCCTCCAGTGATACGCAGTATTTT.

This clonotype was counted ten times or more. The rearrangement joins TRBV7-2 to TRBJ2-5, with D possibly TRBD2 on 6 matching bases. Trimming shortened V by 7 bases and J by 1 base, and 16 bases separated the two germline ends. The germline V gene has CDR1 SGHTA and CDR2 FQGNSA. CDR3 length equals 15 residues. Here the CDR3 reads CASTWMGGVQETQYF. The CDR3 bases are TGTGCCAGCACCTGGATGGGCGGGGTCCAAGAGACCCAGTACTTC.

The rearrangement uses TRBV29-1 and TRBJ2-1; possibly TRBD2 for D (5 bases). CDR3 length: 12 amino acids. V was trimmed by 7 bases and J by 8 bases, leaving 15 bases between them. The germline gives CDR1 SQVTM, CDR2 ANQGSEA. Written as DNA, the CDR3 is TGCAGCGCCGAGGGTGGAGGAGATGAGCAGTTCTTC. Translation: CSAEGGGDEQFF.

In this sample, this clonotype turned up many times. This CDR3 reads CASSFLQGAMNTEAFF. Here the CDR3 DNA reads TGCGCCAGCAGCTTTTTACAGGGAGCGATGAACACTGAAGCTTTCTTT. V usage is TRBV5-1 and J usage is TRBJ1-1, with a tentative D call TRBD1 (6 bases). V lost 2 bases and J 0 bases, leaving 14 bases between the germline ends. The CDR3 extends over 16 amino acids. Germline lookup yields CDR1 SGHRS and CDR2 YFSETQ. The full variable domain, with the rest looked up from reference TRBV5-1 and TRBJ1-1, is KAGVTQTPRYLIKTRGQQVTLSCSPISGHRSVSWYQQTPGQGLQFLFEYFSETQRNKGNFPGRFSGRQFSNSRSEMNVSTLELGDSALYLCASSFLQGAMNTEAFFGQGTRLTVV.

The chain carries TRBV23-1 and TRBJ2-3; no clear D. TRBV23-1 is designated an ORF whose function remains uncertain. V lost 5 bases and J 4 bases, leaving 7 bases between the germline ends. The CDR3 spans 12 residues. This CDR3 is CASSTESDTQYF. The CDR3 DNA reads TGCGCCAGCAGTACGGAGTCAGATACGCAGTATTTT.

This clonotype was seen ten or more times. The chain has TRBV20-1 and TRBJ2-1, with 14 bases lining up with TRBD2. The CDR3 totals 18 residues. V lost 5 bases, J lost 4 bases, and 13 bases stayed unmatched. Looked up from germline, CDR1 is DFQATT and CDR2 is SNEGSKA (reference sequence). The CDR3 region is CSASPGLAGVQGYNEQFF. The CDR3 DNA reads as TGCAGTGCTTCACCGGGACTAGCGGGAGTCCAGGGTTACAATGAGCAGTTCTTC.

This clonotype appeared many times. The V call is TRBV7-2, the J call TRBJ1-2; no firm D call. The CDR3 has 14 amino acids. V was cut by 1 base and J by 2 bases, with 8 bases left in between. CDR1 and CDR2 from the germline V gene are SGHTA and FQGNSA. CDR3 sequence: CASSLVGTNYGYTF. The DNA of the CDR3 is TGTGCCAGCAGCTTAGTTGGAACAAACTATGGCTACACCTTC. Full variable domain (rest looked up from reference TRBV7-2 and TRBJ1-2): GAGVSQSPSNKVTEKGKDVELRCDPISGHTALYWYRQSLGQGLEFLIYFQGNSAPDKSGLPSDRFSAERTGGSVSTLTIQRTQQEDSAVYLCASSLVGTNYGYTFGSGTRLTVV.

This clonotype was counted a single time. The germline gene is not matched at one end of the junction; a read error may be the cause. The CDR3 coding sequence is TGTGCCATCAGCCAAGTAGTGGGAGGGTCTGGGGCCAACGTCCTGACTTTC. Residues: CAISQVVGGSGANVLTF. V usage is TRBV4-2 and J usage is TRBJ2-6; 7 nucleotides agree with TRBD2. Germline V gene lookup returns CDR1 LGHNA and CDR2 YNFKEQ. The CDR3 covers 17 residues.